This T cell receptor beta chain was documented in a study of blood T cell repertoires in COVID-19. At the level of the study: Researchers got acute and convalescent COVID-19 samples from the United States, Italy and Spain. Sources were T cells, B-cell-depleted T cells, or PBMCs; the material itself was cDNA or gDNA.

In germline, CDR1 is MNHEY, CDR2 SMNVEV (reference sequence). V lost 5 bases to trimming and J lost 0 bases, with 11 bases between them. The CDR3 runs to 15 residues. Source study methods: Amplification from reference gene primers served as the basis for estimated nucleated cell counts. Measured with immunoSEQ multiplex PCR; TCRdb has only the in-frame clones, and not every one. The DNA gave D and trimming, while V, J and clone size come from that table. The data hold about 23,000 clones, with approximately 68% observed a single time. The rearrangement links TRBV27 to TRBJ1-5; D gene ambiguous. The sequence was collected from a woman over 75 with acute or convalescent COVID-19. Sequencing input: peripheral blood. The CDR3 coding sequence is TGTGCCAGCAGTCCGAGTCCATATAGCAATCAGCCCCAGCATTTT. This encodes CASSPSPYSNQPQHF.